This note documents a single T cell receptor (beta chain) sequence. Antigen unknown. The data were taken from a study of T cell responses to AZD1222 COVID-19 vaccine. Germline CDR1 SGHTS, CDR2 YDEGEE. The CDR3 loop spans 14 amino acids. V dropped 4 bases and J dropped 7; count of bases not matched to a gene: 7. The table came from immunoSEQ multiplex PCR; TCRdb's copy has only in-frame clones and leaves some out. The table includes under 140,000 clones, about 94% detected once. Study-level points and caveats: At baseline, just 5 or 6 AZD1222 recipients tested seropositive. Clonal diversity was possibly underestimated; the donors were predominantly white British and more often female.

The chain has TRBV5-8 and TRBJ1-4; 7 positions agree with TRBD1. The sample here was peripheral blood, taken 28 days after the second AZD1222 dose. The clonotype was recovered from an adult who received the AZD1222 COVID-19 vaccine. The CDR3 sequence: CASSVPGGGEKLFF. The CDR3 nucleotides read TGTGCCAGCAGCGTACCAGGGGGTGGTGAAAAACTGTTTTTT.